The TCR beta chain under discussion was sequenced for a study of metastatic and nonmetastatic thyroid tumors. On the study more broadly: The comparison covered peripheral blood and tumor or nodule tissue in malignant and benign thyroid patients. Findings and caveats of the study: Versus benign nodules, malignant thyroid tumors reportedly had significantly higher TCR beta diversity, in blood and tumor.

Every patient was untreated before thyroid surgery. How the authors handled the data: CDR3 differences across clinicopathological groups were used to build a distant-metastasis classifier for papillary thyroid cancer. TCRdb redid the clone calls on the PCR reads using MiXCR. The V and J calls were not made by the authors but by TCRdb's processing. The table lists about 30,000 clones, about 25% of them singletons. The ends were cut back, 2 bases at V and 6 bases at J, with 15 bases in the middle. The CDR3 is made up of 15 amino acids. This clone was picked up many times. Its antigen is not known. A much larger clone differs by one base, so this may be a read error.

This TCR was recovered from a female donor with papillary thyroid cancer or a benign thyroid nodule (not recorded which). Some clones in this sample may be carry-over from other donors' samples. The chain combines TRBV12-3 or TRBV12-4 with TRBJ2-3; a weak D match, TRBD2 (5 bases). The sequenced sample consisted of blood. CDR3: CASSLPGPSSDTQYF. Written as DNA, the CDR3 is TGTGCCAGCAGTTTACCTGGCCCTAGCTCGGATACGCAGTATTTT.